The present TCR beta chain was sequenced within a study of T-cell reconstitution after alpha-beta-depleted transplantation in children. V lost 6 bases to trimming and J lost 5 bases, with 7 bases between them. The length of the CDR3 is 11 residues. Unique molecular identifiers featured in how the TCRbeta library was prepared. Via MiXCR, TCRdb re-called the PCR reads, giving one row per CDR3 protein. Found here are approximately 150,000 distinct CDR3 sequences, 7.5% to 9% of them singletons; the top ten hold less than 20%. Study observations and caveats: Where alpha-beta T cells came from about two months after transplant was reportedly several hundred expanded graft clones. One year post-transplant, T-cell counts and diversity were largely derived from T cells produced anew.

This clonotype appeared many times. Its antigen is still unknown. The rearrangement joins TRBV12-3 or TRBV12-4 to TRBJ1-2; TRBD1 might be the D (5 bases). The receptor comes from a female patient aged 2-10 years who had a stem cell transplant for congenital amegakaryocytic thrombocytopenia, so the T cells may come from the graft donor. This material consisted of PBMCs, mostly from graft donor cells, taken 180 days after TCRalphabeta/CD19-depleted stem cell transplant. CDR3 in amino acids: CASRQGYGYTF. The CDR3 DNA reads as TGTGCCAGCAGGCAGGGATATGGCTACACCTTC.